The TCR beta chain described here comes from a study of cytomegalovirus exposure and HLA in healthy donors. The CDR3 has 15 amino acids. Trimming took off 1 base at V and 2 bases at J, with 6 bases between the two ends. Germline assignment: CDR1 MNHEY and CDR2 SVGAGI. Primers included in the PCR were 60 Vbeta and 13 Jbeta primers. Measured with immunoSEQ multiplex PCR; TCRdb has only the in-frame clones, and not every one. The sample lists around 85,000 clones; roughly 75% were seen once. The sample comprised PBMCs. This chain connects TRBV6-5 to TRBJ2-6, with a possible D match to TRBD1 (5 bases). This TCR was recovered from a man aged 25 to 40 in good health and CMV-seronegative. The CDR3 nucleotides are TGTGCCAGCAGTTACTTCAGGGCTGGGGCCAACGTCCTGACTTTC. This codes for CASSYFRAGANVLTF.